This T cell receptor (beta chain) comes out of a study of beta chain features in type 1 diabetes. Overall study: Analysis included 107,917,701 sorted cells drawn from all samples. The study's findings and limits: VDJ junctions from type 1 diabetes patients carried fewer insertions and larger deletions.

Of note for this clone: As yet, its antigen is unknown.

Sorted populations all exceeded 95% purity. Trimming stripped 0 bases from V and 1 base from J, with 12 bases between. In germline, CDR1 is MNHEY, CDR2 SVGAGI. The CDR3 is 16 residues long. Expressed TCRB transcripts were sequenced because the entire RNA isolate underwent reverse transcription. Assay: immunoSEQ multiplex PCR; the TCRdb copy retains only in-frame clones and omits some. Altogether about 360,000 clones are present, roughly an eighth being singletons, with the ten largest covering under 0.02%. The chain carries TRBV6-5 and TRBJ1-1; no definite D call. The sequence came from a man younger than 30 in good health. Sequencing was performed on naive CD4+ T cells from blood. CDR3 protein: CASSYSTGTANTEAFF. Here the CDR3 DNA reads TGTGCCAGCAGTTACTCGACGGGAACGGCGAACACTGAAGCTTTCTTT.